This TCR beta chain was profiled in a study of cytomegalovirus exposure and HLA in healthy donors (dated by TCRdb to 2017 to 2019). About the investigation overall: An earlier analysis of 587 of the donors reported 250 to 300 Gb of sequence data and 100 million to 140 million unique TCR beta sequences from some 180 million T cells. Using immunosequencing, the study profiled T cell repertoires from roughly 650 subjects and related those repertoires to cytomegalovirus serostatus. Roughly five DR-DQ haplotypes were handled as single units for association and clustering because linkage in the cohort was strong. The study aimed to test whether cataloging public T cell receptors could reveal signatures of past pathogen exposure. Donor age, sex, ethnicity and CMV serostatus were compiled alongside the repertoire data. To predict cytomegalovirus infection status, the study combined high-throughput TCR immunosequencing, statistical association of individual TCRs with disease status, and machine learning. Among over 350 genotyped donors of the cohort, an average of approximately 230,000 unique TCR beta nucleotide sequences were sequenced per donor, roughly 18% of them non-productive. Of the 300 to 450 genotyped donors, about 80% fell in the genetic ancestry cluster associated with self-reported Caucasian donors. Rather than using new phenotypic data, the later analysis identified candidate immune exposures from TCR beta sequences and from how often those sequences occurred across donors. Every repertoire in the discovery cohort had been generated on one and the same sequencing platform. A later genetic analysis used genome-wide SNP genotypes for about three fifths of the roughly 700 donors, treating that subset as a discovery cohort. In a later analysis, previously published TCR beta repertoires from hundreds of donors were re-analyzed and high-resolution HLA genotyping was added so that TCR occurrence patterns could be studied. The number of typed donors differed by locus: about 620-630 for A, B, C, DRB1 and DQB1; some 500 for DQA1; 600 to 610 for DPA1; and about 450 for DPB1. An earlier analysis of some 500 of the donors applied high-throughput TCR beta sequencing to assess whether each TCR beta V gene segment acted as functional or pseudogenic. A separate validation cohort of about 110 different subjects was used in addition to the approximately 610-subject first cohort. An early release that covered some 640 HLA-typed donors contained about 300 gigabases of sequencing data and 85 million to 100 million unique TCR sequences. Class I and class II HLA loci were covered by the typing at four-digit resolution.

Libraries came from the immunoSEQ multiplex PCR assay. For the multiplex PCR, a mixture combining 60 forward primers for TCR Vbeta segments and 13 reverse primers for TCR Jbeta segments was used. The CDR3 region of rearranged TCR beta genes was amplified from genomic DNA by a multiplex PCR assay. Amplified TCR beta libraries were sequenced as 87-base-pair reads on the Illumina HiSeq System. As for the original processing: In a later analysis, some 80 million unique TCR beta chains were counted across the 666 repertoires, and around 10 million of these chains were shared by at least two donors. Raw reads were error-corrected and collapsed into unique sequences with a nearest-neighbor algorithm that merged closely related sequences to remove PCR and sequencing errors. Alignment of CDR3 sequences to IMGT reference sequences was used to assign V, D and J gene segments. For a sequence to be retained, a match of at least six nucleotides was required to both a V gene segment and a J gene segment. A rearrangement counted as productive if the CDR3 had no stop codons and remained in frame with V and J, and every other rearrangement counted as non-productive. Following IMGT convention, CDR3 was defined as the stretch from the second conserved V-encoded cysteine to the conserved J-encoded phenylalanine. The earlier analysis of 587 of the donors excluded sequences that lacked an unambiguous match to a single V gene segment. In an earlier analysis of approximately 560 of the donors, a V segment was called functional when productive rearrangements were above 56.7%, and segregating when the standard deviation between donors exceeded 5%. A statistical classification framework was built to diagnose cytomegalovirus status from the catalog of TCR beta chain sequences. V and J gene assignment, in a later analysis, came from comparing TCR nucleotide sequences with IMGT/GENE-DB human TR gene sequences. Using the TCRdist pipeline, a later analysis assigned CDR3 sequences along with most-parsimonious VDJ recombination scenarios. In a later analysis, each TCR beta chain was defined by its CDR3 amino acid sequence together with its V-gene family, and reads without a unique V-gene family were excluded. As a way to deal with suspected cross-contamination and a sequencing artifact, a later analysis dropped hundreds of nucleotide sequences that were highly shared and had low generation probability. In a later analysis, a clonal expansion index was calculated for each public chain from normalized within-repertoire ranks of inferred template counts. In a later analysis, generation probabilities were computed with a VDJ recombination model fitted to out-of-frame rearrangements, and the resulting probabilities were checked against IGoR. In a later analysis, TCR-TCR, TCR-HLA and TCR-CMV co-occurrence was scored with hypergeometric tests, and a repertoire-size bias correction was applied to TCR pairs. A later analysis estimated false discovery rates by permuting HLA or CMV assignments 20 times. A later analysis grouped co-occurring TCRs with DBSCAN, adding TCRdist sequence similarity when clustering within HLA-allele-positive subsets. For co-occurrence clustering, repertoires with fewer than 30,000 or more than 120,000 public chains were excluded, along with roughly five repertoires with anomalous nucleotide sharing. TCRdb retrieved this table from immuneACCESS and kept in-frame rearrangements only. Not all clones are present; in checked studies, unresolved V genes account for under half, and no reason is known for the remainder. V and J calls plus clone size are reproduced from that table; the DNA served to infer D and trimming. The sample profile shows over 200,000 clones; under 90% of them were found once. Jointly, the top ten make up around 1.4% of the sample.

Summary of the overall study and its limitations: A later analysis found that TCR association rates varied across HLA loci, with DRB1 alleles showing the most associated TCRs and HLA-C alleles the fewest. The presence/absence analyses assumed that sequencing depth was roughly uniform across donors, and that assumption may not be true. When HLA alleles, especially DR and DQ, strongly co-occurred, TCR associations were difficult to assign to individual alleles. Across donors, most TCR sequences were observed very rarely, whereas some public TCRs were present in many individuals. The classifier was reported to diagnose cytomegalovirus status with high specificity and sensitivity in both the original cohort and the validation cohort. A few of the identified cytomegalovirus-associated TCR beta chains were confirmed in vitro to be specific for cytomegalovirus antigens. A further reported finding was that TCR beta sequences accurately predicted the HLA-A and HLA-B alleles for most subjects in the first cohort. In a later analysis, around 17,000 TCR beta sequences were associated with specific HLA alleles at a false discovery rate of 0.05. Linkage disequilibrium might explain the correlated functional status among segregating V segments, but an unknown experimental factor could not be excluded. An association between a missense DCLRE1C variant and V-gene and J-gene trimming of TCR beta chains was found in a later genetic analysis and replicated in an independent cohort. In an earlier analysis of about 600 of the donors, most TCR beta V segments appeared in productive rearrangements about 87% or about 30% of the time, broadly matching IMGT annotations. Because the 87-base-pair reads could not distinguish some IMGT-functional V segments, including TRBV6-2 and TRBV6-3, those segments were excluded. According to a later analysis, parvovirus B19, influenza, CMV and Epstein-Barr virus appeared linked to several top co-occurrence clusters. This cohort had only TCR beta chains sequenced, and the lack of alpha or paired-chain data limited which features could be detected. The only immune exposure information available for the cohort was CMV serostatus. The authors suggested that the approach could potentially be generalized to other disease states and immunological phenotypes. A cluster of highly shared sequence variants was judged likely to be a technical artifact of the sequencing pipeline. In a later analysis, HLA-associated TCR beta chains showed more clonal expansion and lower generation probabilities than non-associated chains that were equally common. HLA typing was unavailable for some donors at each locus, so association tests used only the typed subset. According to a later genetic analysis, donors in an Asian-associated ancestry cluster had fewer N-insertions in productive TCRs than the roughly 700-donor mean. In a later analysis, most CMV-associated TCR beta chains were found to appear HLA-restricted, with HLA associations seemingly driven largely by CMV exposure. In the study, roughly 160 TCR beta chains were listed as associated with cytomegalovirus. Fewer than 20 rarely observed V segments, including chromosome 9 orphons, were excluded from the earlier analysis of some 590 of the donors because counts were too low.

In total, just over 650 healthy bone marrow donors made up the cohort. At the time of sampling, every cohort member was nominally healthy, though immune exposures that went unrecorded were likely present. Of the approximately 700 cohort members, around 310 had a positive CMV serostatus and roughly 370 had a negative one, while no CMV serostatus was recorded for the donor. A peripheral blood sample was collected from each donor, and TCR beta sequencing was performed on peripheral blood mononuclear cells. The Qiagen DNeasy Blood Extraction Kit was used to extract genomic DNA from the blood cell samples. In the case of this clone: It has no known antigen specificity. No clone much larger than this one lies a single base away; base qualities are absent.

Sequences MGHRA (CDR1) and YSYEKL (CDR2) are obtained from the germline V gene. Taken from cysteine to phenylalanine, the CDR3 has 14 residues. Only CDR3 DNA is held: 42 bases, read in frame from base 1. Between the V and J ends, shortened by 1 base and 4 bases respectively, the junction contains 10 bases. This receptor chain uses TRBV4-1 and TRBJ1-2, with no reliable assignment of the D segment. Input material: PBMCs. This TCR derives from a human donor in good health. The CDR3 region has the sequence CASSQGSSFYGYTF. In nucleotide form, the sequence is TGCGCCAGCAGCCAAGGTTCTTCGTTCTATGGCTACACCTTC.